This T cell receptor beta chain stems from a study of response to subunit inactivated influenza vaccine. TCRdb reanalysed the RT-PCR reads using MiXCR and keeps one entry per CDR3 protein. The data contain fewer than 250,000 distinct CDR3 sequences, about an eighth of them singletons. Study-level findings and limits: New T cells are recruited in small numbers by each seasonal influenza vaccination, according to the authors' suggestion.

Germline V gene sequence: CDR1 SGHKS, CDR2 YYEKEE (reference sequence). This CDR3 is built from 15 residues. Losses at the gene ends were 1 base for V and 2 bases for J; bases not matched to a gene: 4. This clonotype was seen ten or more times. Its antigen is undetermined. This chain links TRBV5-5 with TRBJ2-3; 7 positions match TRBD1. The specimen comprised CD8+ T cells sorted from PBMCs, sampled 5 to 6 days after vaccination. This TCR was sampled from a man in his fifties or sixties who received an inactivated influenza vaccine. The CDR3 nucleotides read TGTGCCAGCAGCTTGAGGGGGCGATCCACAGATACGCAGTATTTT. Its translation: CASSLRGRSTDTQYF.